A single sample is the source of the 28 T cell receptor beta chains below, sequenced in a study of blood T cell repertoires in COVID-19. Using immunoSEQ multiplex PCR, the repertoire was profiled, and TCRdb retains in-frame clones only, with some absent. The table lists approximately 300,000 clones, around four fifths of them singletons, with 1% to 1.5% in the top ten. Sequencing was carried out using peripheral blood. The receptors come from a woman aged 50 to 60 with acute or convalescent COVID-19.

This chain joins TRBV3-1 (or the pseudogene TRBV3-2) and TRBJ1-2; the D is unclear. The CDR3 length is 14 residues. The V gene's germline CDR1 is LGHDT and CDR2 YNNKEL (reference sequence). The V and J ends lost 4 bases and 1 base respectively, with 10 bases between them. CDR3: CASSPVSGNYGYTF. The CDR3 nucleotides are TGTGCCAGCAGCCCCGTCTCGGGTAACTATGGCTACACCTTC.

In this sample, this clone turned up many times. The chain recombines TRBV4-1 with TRBJ2-1; D gene unclear. Trimming pared 7 bases from V and 5 bases from J, leaving 15 bases between. Germline CDR1 MGHRA, CDR2 YSYEKL. The CDR3 is made up of 14 amino acids. The CDR3 coding sequence is TGCGCCAGCACCGCCTCTGGGCCGCACAATGAGCAGTTCTTC. Residues: CASTASGPHNEQFF.

A single count supports this clone. The chain combines TRBV19 with TRBJ1-1; D gene unclear. Germline V CDR1 and CDR2: LNHDA, SQIVND (reference sequence). The CDR3 is 13 residues long. The ends were cut back, 5 bases at V and 4 bases at J, with 11 bases in the middle. This chain's CDR3 is CASSLRSVTEAFF. CDR3 coding DNA: TGTGCCAGTAGTTTGAGGAGCGTCACTGAAGCTTTCTTT.

The V gene is TRBV12-3 or TRBV12-4, the J gene TRBJ1-6; D uncertain. This CDR3 is 13 amino acids long. V lost 5 bases and J 11 bases, leaving 13 bases between the germline ends. The CDR3 loop reads CASSPSEGAPLHF. The CDR3 bases are TGTGCCAGCAGTCCCTCCGAGGGAGCACCCCTCCACTTT.

The J gene is TRBJ2-1, the V gene TRBV7-2; D possibly corresponds to TRBD1 (6 bases). CDR1 and CDR2 (germline): SGHTA, FQGNSA. This CDR3 is 15 amino acids long. V was pared by 4 bases and J by 3 bases, with 13 bases between. The chain's CDR3 is CASSSRQEHYNEQFF. The CDR3 DNA is TGTGCCAGCAGCTCTAGACAGGAGCACTACAATGAGCAGTTCTTC.

The V call is TRBV19, the J call TRBJ1-1; 7 bases fit TRBD1. With 4 bases clipped from V and 1 base from J, the junction kept 6 bases outside the gene matches. The CDR3 is 15 amino acids. Germline-derived CDR1 and CDR2 are LNHDA and SQIVND (reference sequence). The CDR3 region has the DNA TGTGCCAGTAGTACCGGGACAGCAGAGAACACTGAAGCTTTCTTT. Residues: CASSTGTAENTEAFF.

In the case of this clone: The same CDR3 can be traced to other DNA sequences in this sample. The chain links TRBV6-2 or TRBV6-3 to TRBJ2-3, with D possibly TRBD2 on 6 matching bases. V gave up 3 bases and J gave up 1 base, with 8 bases separating them. Germline CDR1 and CDR2: MNHEY and SVGEGT. The CDR3 spans 14 residues. As DNA, the CDR3 is TGTGCCAGCAGTTATGGCGGGGGCACAGATACGCAGTATTTT. This sequence encodes CASSYGGGTDTQYF.

This clone was observed a handful of times. V and J are TRBV7-9 and TRBJ2-3; D not certain. Per germline, CDR1 SEHNR and CDR2 FQNEAQ (reference sequence). Trimming removed 10 bases from V and 0 bases from J, with 11 bases in between. The CDR3 length is 13 residues. The CDR3 loop reads CATSGLSTDTQYF. CDR3 nucleotide sequence: TGTGCCACCTCCGGTCTTAGCACAGATACGCAGTATTTT.

The chain combines TRBV9 with TRBJ2-1, with 9 bases fitting TRBD2. This CDR3 comprises 15 residues. The trim removed 0 bases at V and 6 bases at J, leaving 4 bases unmatched. Germline CDR1 reads SGDLS; CDR2 reads YYNGEE. The CDR3 sequence is CASSVGISGSNEQFF. CDR3 in DNA: TGTGCCAGCAGCGTAGGTATTAGCGGGAGCAATGAGCAGTTCTTC.

The V call is TRBV20-1, the J call TRBJ1-1, with D maybe TRBD1 (5 bases). Germline CDR1 is DFQATT and CDR2 is SNEGSKA (reference sequence). Trimming took 6 bases from V and 10 from J, leaving 15 bases between them. The CDR3 is made up of 11 amino acids. CDR3 in amino acids: CSATDGGVAFF. In DNA form, the CDR3 reads TGCAGTGCGACGGACGGGGGGGTAGCTTTCTTT.

This clone appeared a single time. The CDR3 DNA sequence: TGTGCCTGGAGTGTAGGCCAAGCCACTAAAAATACGCAGTATTTT. Translating gives CAWSVGQATKNTQYF. The chain recombines TRBV30 with TRBJ2-3; D is unresolved. The V gene's germline CDR1 is GTSNPN and CDR2 SVGIG (reference sequence). The CDR3 is 15 residues long. Trimming removed 0 bases from V and 7 bases from J, with 17 bases in between. The variable domain in full, completed from reference TRBV30 and TRBJ2-3, reads SQTIHQWPATLVQPVGSPLSLECTVEGTSNPNLYWYRQAAGRGLQLLFYSVGIGQISSEVPQNLSASRPQDRQFILSSKKLLLSDSGFYLCAWSVGQATKNTQYFGPGTRLTVL.

The J gene is TRBJ2-1, the V gene TRBV7-6; 13 nucleotides match TRBD2. This CDR3 comprises 15 residues. V shed 5 bases, J shed 8 bases, and the junction held 6 bases outside the gene matches. CDR1 SGHVS and CDR2 FNYEAQ come from the germline V gene. The chain's CDR3 is CASSPRTSGGHEQFF. CDR3 nucleotide sequence: TGTGCCAGCAGCCCGAGGACTAGCGGGGGACATGAGCAGTTCTTC.

CDR3 region: CASSIRDREETQYF. The CDR3 DNA sequence: TGTGCCAGTAGTATCAGGGACAGGGAGGAGACCCAGTACTTC. The chain has TRBV19 and TRBJ2-5; the match to TRBD1 covers 9 bases. The V gene end was trimmed by 3 bases and the J gene end by 5 bases; junction bases not matched to a gene: 4. Germline-derived CDR1 and CDR2 are LNHDA and SQIVND (reference sequence). The CDR3 has 14 amino acids.

The chain recombines TRBV3-1 (or the pseudogene TRBV3-2) with TRBJ2-5, with D possibly TRBD1 on 5 matching bases. Germline V CDR1 and CDR2: LGHDT, YNNKEL (reference sequence). The CDR3 runs to 14 residues. The germline V and J ends were trimmed by 3 bases and 2 bases, with 10 bases remaining between them. DNA of the CDR3: TGTGCCAGCAGCCAGGCCCAGGGACAAGAGACCCAGTACTTC. Translating gives CASSQAQGQETQYF.

Written as DNA, the CDR3 is TGTGCCTGGAGTGCCGGGACAAAGTATGGCTACACCTTC. This sequence encodes CAWSAGTKYGYTF. The V call is TRBV30, the J call TRBJ1-2, with D possibly matching TRBD1 (6 bases). Germline V lookup: CDR1 GTSNPN, CDR2 SVGIG (reference sequence). There are 13 residues in the CDR3. V was trimmed by 1 base and J by 5 bases, leaving 11 bases between them.

This sequence joins TRBV3-1 (or the pseudogene TRBV3-2) and TRBJ1-3; TRBD1 is a possible D gene (5 bases). The CDR3 totals 13 residues. The ends were cut back, 4 bases at V and 8 bases at J, with 12 bases in the middle. The germline V gene has CDR1 LGHDT and CDR2 YNNKEL (reference sequence). CDR3 DNA sequence: TGTGCCAGCAGCCCGGGGGAAGTTCACACCATATATTTT. This sequence encodes CASSPGEVHTIYF.

In its sample, this clone was seen once. The chain uses TRBV10-3 and TRBJ2-5, with 9 bases aligning to TRBD2. The CDR3 is made up of 15 amino acids. Per germline, CDR1 ENHRY and CDR2 SYGVKD. V was pared by 10 bases and J by 0 bases, with 9 bases of the junction left unmatched. The CDR3 coding sequence is TGTGCCACCAAAGGGGCGGGGGGGTACCAAGAGACCCAGTACTTC. Translating gives CATKGAGGYQETQYF.

This chain connects TRBV2 to TRBJ1-1; D is unresolved. From germline, CDR1 is SNHLY and CDR2 FYNNEI. The CDR3 extends over 13 amino acids. Trimming took 4 bases from V and 2 from J, leaving 8 bases between them. CDR3 region: CASSVVRNTEAFF. The CDR3 bases are TGTGCCAGCAGTGTAGTGCGAAACACTGAAGCTTTCTTT.

The chain links TRBV6-5 to TRBJ1-2; 7 bases map to TRBD1. Trimming took 2 bases from V and 4 from J; bases not matched to a gene: 7. The CDR3 sequence is 15 residues long. Per germline, CDR1 MNHEY and CDR2 SVGAGI. CDR3 nucleotides: TGTGCCAGCAGTTACCACACAGGGGACCCCTATGGCTACACCTTC. Translating it yields CASSYHTGDPYGYTF.

The genes are TRBV19 and TRBJ1-1; D is perhaps TRBD1 (5 bases). Germline-derived CDR1 and CDR2 are LNHDA and SQIVND (reference sequence). This CDR3 contains 13 residues. V dropped 6 bases and J dropped 11 bases, with 19 bases sitting between them. Written as DNA, the CDR3 is TGTGCCAGTAGGACGACAGCCAGAATTGCCGCTTTCTTT. As protein: CASRTTARIAAFF.

J is TRBJ2-5 and V is TRBV27; tentatively, D is TRBD2 (6 bases). From germline, CDR1 is MNHEY and CDR2 SMNVEV (reference sequence). This CDR3 contains 15 residues. V lost 2 bases, J lost 1 base, and 11 bases lay in between. The CDR3: CASSLTTSPQETQYF. The DNA of the CDR3 is TGTGCCAGCAGTTTAACCACTAGCCCCCAAGAGACCCAGTACTTC.

The chain uses TRBV30 and TRBJ1-3; no clear D. The ends were cut back, 2 bases at V and 8 bases at J, with 10 bases in the middle. Germline CDR1 GTSNPN, CDR2 SVGIG (reference sequence). The CDR3 is 12 amino acids. CDR3 DNA: TGTGCCTGGAGTCCAATGAGGGACACCATATATTTT. This codes for CAWSPMRDTIYF.

This chain joins TRBV27 and TRBJ1-2; 8 bases match TRBD1. The ends lost 0 bases at V and 4 bases at J; junction bases unmatched: 1. Germline V CDR1 and CDR2: MNHEY, SMNVEV (reference sequence). The length of the CDR3 is 14 residues. CDR3 loop: CASSLSTGGYGYTF. CDR3 nucleotides: TGTGCCAGCAGTTTATCAACAGGGGGCTATGGCTACACCTTC.

The chain employs TRBV7-2 and TRBJ1-1, with TRBD1 matching 8 bases. The CDR3 runs to 18 residues. CDR1 and CDR2 from the germline V gene are SGHTA and FQGNSA. Germline trimming cut 1 base from V and 6 bases from J; bases unmatched to any gene: 16. CDR3 sequence reads: CASSLGAQGASIWAEAFF. In nucleotides, the CDR3 is TGTGCCAGCAGCTTAGGAGCGCAGGGGGCGTCGATTTGGGCTGAAGCTTTCTTT. The variable domain in full, with the rest retrieved from reference TRBV7-2 and TRBJ1-1, is GAGVSQSPSNKVTEKGKDVELRCDPISGHTALYWYRQSLGQGLEFLIYFQGNSAPDKSGLPSDRFSAERTGGSVSTLTIQRTQQEDSAVYLCASSLGAQGASIWAEAFFGQGTRLTVV.

The chain's CDR3 is CASSPSTGGETQYF. The DNA of the CDR3 is TGCGCCAGCAGCCCGTCGACAGGGGGGGAGACCCAGTACTTC. The chain uses TRBV5-1 and TRBJ2-5, with TRBD1 identical over 9 bases. The CDR3 is 14 residues long. Trimming cost V 4 bases and J 5 bases; bases outside gene matches: 6. The germline CDR1 and CDR2 sequences are SGHRS and YFSETQ. Full variable domain (missing parts from reference TRBV5-1 and TRBJ2-5): KAGVTQTPRYLIKTRGQQVTLSCSPISGHRSVSWYQQTPGQGLQFLFEYFSETQRNKGNFPGRFSGRQFSNSRSEMNVSTLELGDSALYLCASSPSTGGETQYFGPGTRLLVL.

The chain combines TRBV5-4 with TRBJ1-6; D not resolved. Trimming cost V 3 bases and J 11 bases, with 9 bases left between them. The CDR3 covers 12 residues. Germline loops: CDR1 SGHNT, CDR2 YYREEE (reference sequence). The DNA of the CDR3 is TGTGCCAGCAGCTCCCCGACTGCACCCCTCCACTTT. It specifies CASSSPTAPLHF. Supplemented by reference TRBV5-4 and TRBJ1-6, the full variable domain reads ETGVTQSPTHLIKTRGQQVTLRCSSQSGHNTVSWYQQALGQGPQFIFQYYREEENGRGNFPPRFSGLQFPNYSSELNVNALELDDSALYLCASSSPTAPLHFGNGTRLTVT.

This clone has only one observation. The gene calls are TRBV10-2 and TRBJ1-1; possibly TRBD1 for D (5 bases). Germline-derived CDR1 and CDR2 are WSHSY and SAAADI. Between the trimmed V and J ends, which lost 0 bases and 6 bases, there was a span of 14 bases. The CDR3 runs to 15 residues. CDR3 in DNA: TGCGCCAGCAGTGAGTCAGGAGTTCCCAGGGCTGAAGCTTTCTTT. It yields the protein CASSESGVPRAEAFF.

This chain uses TRBV29-1 with TRBJ1-6; 9 nucleotides agree with TRBD1. CDR1 and CDR2 (germline): SQVTM, ANQGSEA. This CDR3 region has 13 residues. V gave up 4 bases and J gave up 10 bases; unmatched junction bases: 5. The chain's CDR3 is CSVVETGGSPLHF. The CDR3 nucleotides are TGCAGCGTTGTTGAGACAGGGGGATCACCCCTCCACTTT.